The 21 T cell receptor beta chains listed next were all sequenced from one sample in a study of T cells after yellow fever vaccination. TCRdb re-called the 5' RACE reads through MiXCR, storing one row per CDR3 protein. This table holds hundreds of thousands of distinct CDR3 sequences, about a sixth found once. Sequences were derived from PBMCs, sampled about 5 days after the first yellow fever vaccination. The receptors derive from a man in his late teens or twenties who received the YFV17D yellow fever vaccine.

The V gene is TRBV7-9, the J gene TRBJ2-2; D not certain. This CDR3 is built from 16 residues. From germline, CDR1 is SEHNR and CDR2 FQNEAQ (reference sequence). V was cut by 2 bases and J by 6 bases, with 16 bases left in between. The CDR3 nucleotides read TGTGCCAGCAGCTTACCCGAACCTTCAGGACCCGGGGAGCTGTTTTTT. This codes for CASSLPEPSGPGELFF.

The V call is TRBV5-4, the J call TRBJ1-3; no clear D. This CDR3 comprises 15 residues. Trimming cost V 3 bases and J 0 bases, with 10 bases left between them. Per the germline V gene, CDR1 is SGHNT and CDR2 is YYREEE (reference sequence). The DNA of the CDR3 is TGTGCCAGCAGCTCGGACGTCCTCTCTGGAAACACCATATATTTT. The encoded protein is CASSSDVLSGNTIYF.

This clonotype was seen ten or more times. The chain employs TRBV2 and TRBJ2-1; tentatively, D is TRBD1 (6 bases). Germline CDR1 SNHLY, CDR2 FYNNEI. The CDR3 runs to 14 residues. V lost 8 bases, J lost 1 base, and 12 bases lay in between. CDR3 region: CASQGPVSYNEQFF. The CDR3 DNA reads as TGTGCCAGCCAGGGGCCCGTATCCTACAATGAGCAGTTCTTC.

The rearrangement joins TRBV7-9 to TRBJ1-1; D is ambiguous. The V and J ends lost 8 bases and 1 base respectively, with 11 bases between them. The CDR3 is 13 amino acids. The germline V gene has CDR1 SEHNR and CDR2 FQNEAQ (reference sequence). The CDR3 protein is CASSTKGNTEAFF. Written as DNA, the CDR3 is TGTGCCAGCTCGACGAAGGGGAACACTGAAGCTTTCTTT.

This clonotype came up many times. The chain carries TRBV5-4 and TRBJ2-1, with 8 bases aligning to TRBD2. The germline CDR1 and CDR2 sequences are SGHNT and YYREEE (reference sequence). CDR3 size: 16 residues. Germline trimming cut 4 bases from V and 6 bases from J; bases unmatched to any gene: 12. CDR3 nucleotide sequence: TGTGCCAGCAGCGACTCCGGGGGGGGCCACACCAATGAGCAGTTCTTC. It codes for CASSDSGGGHTNEQFF.

There are a few counts of this clonotype. The rearrangement links TRBV5-1 to TRBJ1-1; 7 bases line up with TRBD1. With 4 bases clipped from V and 2 bases from J, the junction kept 8 bases outside the gene matches. Germline V lookup: CDR1 SGHRS, CDR2 YFSETQ. The CDR3 runs 15 residues. The CDR3 reads CASSQNRGQNTEAFF. CDR3 bases: TGCGCCAGCAGCCAGAACAGGGGCCAAAACACTGAAGCTTTCTTT.

The table lists this clonotype with a few counts. The chain employs TRBV7-9 and TRBJ1-1, with 12 bases matching TRBD1. Germline CDR1 reads SEHNR; CDR2 reads FQNEAQ (reference sequence). This CDR3 contains 15 residues. The trim removed 3 bases at V and 4 bases at J, leaving 3 bases unmatched. The CDR3 DNA reads as TGTGCCAGCAGCTTGGGACAGGGGGCCGTCACTGAAGCTTTCTTT. Residues: CASSLGQGAVTEAFF.

The chain has TRBV7-2 and TRBJ2-1, with 15 bases identical to TRBD2. The CDR3 has 21 residues. CDR1 is SGHTA, CDR2 FQGNSA, per germline. J was trimmed by 0 bases and V by 1 base; bases with no gene match: 10. The CDR3 sequence: CASSLGRVGTSGGSSYNEQFF. CDR3 in DNA: TGTGCCAGCAGCTTAGGGCGAGTGGGGACTAGCGGGGGGAGCTCCTACAATGAGCAGTTCTTC. Based on the CDR3 plus reference TRBV7-2 and TRBJ2-1, the full variable domain is GAGVSQSPSNKVTEKGKDVELRCDPISGHTALYWYRQSLGQGLEFLIYFQGNSAPDKSGLPSDRFSAERTGGSVSTLTIQRTQQEDSAVYLCASSLGRVGTSGGSSYNEQFFGPGTRLTVL.

This chain connects TRBV5-1 to TRBJ2-7, with 10 bases aligning to TRBD2. V trimming: 1 base; J trimming: 7 bases; junction bases outside the gene matches: 5. The CDR3 loop spans 14 amino acids. Looked up from germline, CDR1 is SGHRS and CDR2 is YFSETQ. CDR3 amino acids: CASSLSSGGVEQYF. The CDR3 DNA reads as TGCGCCAGCAGCTTGTCCAGCGGGGGGGTTGAGCAGTACTTC.

A few counts support this clonotype. The rearrangement uses TRBV5-6 and TRBJ2-2; perhaps TRBD2 as D (7 bases). The V gene lost 5 bases and the J gene lost 9 bases, with 26 bases spanning the gap. The CDR3 has 17 amino acids. The germline V gene encodes CDR1 SGHDT and CDR2 YYEEEE. CDR3 nucleotides: TGTGCCAGCAGTTCTACTCAATGGGGGGGCGGACAGAGGGAGCTGTTTTTT. Encoded protein: CASSSTQWGGGQRELFF.

The table lists this clonotype with a few counts. This chain joins TRBV7-2 and TRBJ1-5, with D unresolved. This CDR3 region has 15 residues. From germline, CDR1 is SGHTA and CDR2 FQGNSA. V shed 6 bases and J shed 3 bases, with 15 bases lying between them. The CDR3 spells CASSYHPGLNQPQHF. The CDR3 region has the DNA TGTGCCAGCAGTTATCACCCCGGCCTCAATCAGCCCCAGCATTTT.

This clonotype came up a few times. CDR3 DNA: TGTGCCAGCGGAGGGCTAGCTAACTATGGCTACACCTTC. This gives the protein CASGGLANYGYTF. The rearrangement uses TRBV12-3 or TRBV12-4 and TRBJ1-2; D is undetermined. The CDR3 is made up of 13 amino acids. V lost 8 bases, J lost 0 bases, and 10 bases lay in between.

This clonotype was counted only a few times. The chain couples TRBV9 to TRBJ1-2; D unresolved. The germline CDR1 and CDR2 sequences are SGDLS and YYNGEE. The V end was cut by 0 bases, the J end by 4 bases, with 10 bases between. The CDR3 has 14 amino acids. The CDR3 sequence: CASSVDGDGYGYTF. DNA for the CDR3: TGTGCCAGCAGCGTAGATGGGGATGGCTATGGCTACACCTTC.

The chain combines TRBV9 with TRBJ2-2; no reliable D call. In germline, CDR1 is SGDLS, CDR2 YYNGEE. The CDR3 runs 18 residues. Trimming removed 0 bases at V and 0 bases at J, with 15 bases between. The chain's CDR3 is CASSVAPHPGANTGELFF. CDR3 DNA sequence: TGTGCCAGCAGCGTAGCTCCTCATCCGGGCGCGAACACCGGGGAGCTGTTTTTT.

This clonotype was seen a few times. The J gene is TRBJ2-3, the V gene TRBV5-1, with D tentatively TRBD2 (6 bases). This CDR3 comprises 15 residues. V was cut by 6 bases and J by 7 bases, with 21 bases left in between. The germline V gene encodes CDR1 SGHRS and CDR2 YFSETQ. In nucleotides, the CDR3 is TGCGCCAGCAAGCGGGCCTTACGTAGTTTTAATACGCAGTATTTT. Translation: CASKRALRSFNTQYF.

The chain is built from TRBV6-2 or TRBV6-3 and TRBJ1-3; no reliable D call. V was pared by 7 bases and J by 4 bases, with 11 bases between. Per germline, CDR1 MNHEY and CDR2 SVGEGT. This CDR3 has 13 residues. CDR3 nucleotide sequence: TGTGCCAGCACCCGGACCGGGGGAAACACCATATATTTT. This sequence encodes CASTRTGGNTIYF.

The chain employs TRBV7-2 and TRBJ2-1, with D perhaps given as TRBD1 or TRBD2 (5 bases each). V was trimmed by 5 bases and J by 4 bases, leaving 15 bases between them. There are 15 residues in the CDR3. Germline assignment: CDR1 SGHTA and CDR2 FQGNSA. The CDR3 loop reads CASSLGTPRYNEQFF. The CDR3 nucleotides are TGTGCCAGCAGCCTTGGGACCCCAAGATACAATGAGCAGTTCTTC.

This clonotype turned up a few times. This chain links TRBV4-1 with TRBJ1-6, with 8 bases that match TRBD1. Germline assignment: CDR1 MGHRA and CDR2 YSYEKL. The CDR3 loop spans 17 amino acids. Trimming at V came to 1 base and at J to 3 bases, leaving 5 bases not matched to a gene. CDR3 sequence reads: CASSQGGGQGYNSPLHF. The CDR3 nucleotides read TGCGCCAGCAGCCAAGGGGGAGGACAGGGCTATAATTCACCCCTCCACTTT.

In this sample, this clonotype turned up a few times. Here the CDR3 reads CAWSADRVEQFF. Here the CDR3 DNA reads TGTGCCTGGAGTGCAGACAGGGTGGAGCAGTTCTTC. V is TRBV30 and J is TRBJ2-1, with 7 bases lining up with TRBD1. The CDR3 totals 12 residues. The trim removed 1 base at V and 10 bases at J, leaving 4 bases unmatched. The germline V gene encodes CDR1 GTSNPN and CDR2 SVGIG (reference sequence). Full variable domain (rest looked up from reference TRBV30 and TRBJ2-1): SQTIHQWPATLVQPVGSPLSLECTVEGTSNPNLYWYRQAAGRGLQLLFYSVGIGQISSEVPQNLSASRPQDRQFILSSKKLLLSDSGFYLCAWSADRVEQFFGPGTRLTVL.

The V and J genes are TRBV7-8 and TRBJ2-2; 7 bases fit TRBD2. Germline V gene sequence: CDR1 SGHVS, CDR2 FQNEAQ. The CDR3 sequence is 18 residues long. Trimming took 4 bases from V and 4 from J; bases not matched to a gene: 15. The CDR3 loop reads CASSSRPIGGGSTGELFF. DNA of the CDR3: TGTGCCAGCAGCTCCCGCCCTATTGGGGGAGGGAGCACCGGGGAGCTGTTTTTT.

In the case of this clonotype: Being one base from a much bigger clone, this may be a read error. V usage is TRBV10-3 and J usage is TRBJ2-3; 8 nucleotides agree with TRBD2. The germline CDR1 and CDR2 sequences are ENHRY and SYGVKD. The CDR3 is made up of 15 amino acids. CDR3 sequence reads: CAISEGTRFADMQYF. CDR3 coding DNA: TGTGCCATCAGTGAGGGGACTAGATTTGCAGATATGCAGTATTTT.